The T cell receptor beta chain described here comes from a study of T cell responses to AZD1222 COVID-19 vaccine. Study-level findings and limits: Recipients of two AZD1222 doses showed rising Spike-specific TCR breadth and depth. It was only six AZD1222 recipients who were seropositive at baseline.

CDR3 length: 12 residues. Germline CDR1 reads SGDLS; CDR2 reads YYNGEE. V lost 3 bases and J lost 1, with 2 bases in between. About this clone itself: Antigen: not known.

TCRdb keeps only in-frame clones here, not all; method: immunoSEQ multiplex PCR. The data contain approximately 140,000 clones, 92% of them singletons. This material consisted of peripheral blood, taken 28 days after the second AZD1222 dose. The chain recombines TRBV9 with TRBJ2-1, with D unclear. This receptor was identified in an adult who received the AZD1222 COVID-19 vaccine. The DNA for the CDR3 is TGTGCCAGCAGCGCTTCCTACAATGAGCAGTTCTTC. It translates to CASSASYNEQFF.